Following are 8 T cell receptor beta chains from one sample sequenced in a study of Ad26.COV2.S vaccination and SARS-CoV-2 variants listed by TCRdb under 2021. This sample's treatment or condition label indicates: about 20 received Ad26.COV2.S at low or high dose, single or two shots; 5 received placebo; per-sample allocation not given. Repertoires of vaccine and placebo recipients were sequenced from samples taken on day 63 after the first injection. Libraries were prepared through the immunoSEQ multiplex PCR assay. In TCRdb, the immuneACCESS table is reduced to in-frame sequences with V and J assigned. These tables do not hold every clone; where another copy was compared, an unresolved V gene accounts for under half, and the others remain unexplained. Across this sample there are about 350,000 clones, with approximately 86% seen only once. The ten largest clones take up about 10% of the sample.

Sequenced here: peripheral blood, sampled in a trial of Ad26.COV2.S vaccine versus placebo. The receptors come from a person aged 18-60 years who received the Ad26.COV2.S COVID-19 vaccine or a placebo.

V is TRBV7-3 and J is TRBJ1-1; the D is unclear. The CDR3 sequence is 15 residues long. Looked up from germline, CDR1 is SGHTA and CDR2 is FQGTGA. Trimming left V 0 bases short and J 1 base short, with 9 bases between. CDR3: CASSLTHGPNTEAFF. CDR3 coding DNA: TGTGCCAGCAGCTTAACCCATGGCCCGAACACTGAAGCTTTCTTT. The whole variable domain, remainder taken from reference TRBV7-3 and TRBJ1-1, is GAGVSQTPSNKVTEKGKYVELRCDPISGHTALYWYRQSLGQGPEFLIYFQGTGAADDSGLPNDRFFAVRPEGSVSTLKIQRTERGDSAVYLCASSLTHGPNTEAFFGQGTRLTVV.

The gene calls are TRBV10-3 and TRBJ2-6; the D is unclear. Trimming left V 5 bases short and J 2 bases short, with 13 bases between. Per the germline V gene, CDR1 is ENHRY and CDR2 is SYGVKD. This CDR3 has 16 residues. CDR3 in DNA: TGTGCCATCAGTCCTGCTGGGGTGCCTGGGGCCAACGTCCTGACTTTC. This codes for CAISPAGVPGANVLTF.

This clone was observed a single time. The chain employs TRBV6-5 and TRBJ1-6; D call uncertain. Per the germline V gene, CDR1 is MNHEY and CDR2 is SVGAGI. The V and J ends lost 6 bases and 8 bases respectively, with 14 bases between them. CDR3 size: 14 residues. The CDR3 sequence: CASSNGDTYSPLHF. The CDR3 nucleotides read TGTGCCAGCAGCAACGGAGACACGTATTCACCCCTCCACTTT.

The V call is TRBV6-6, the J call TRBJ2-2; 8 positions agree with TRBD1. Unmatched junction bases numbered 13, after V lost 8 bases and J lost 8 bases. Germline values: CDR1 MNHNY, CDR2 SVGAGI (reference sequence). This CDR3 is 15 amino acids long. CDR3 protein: CASFTPTGGTGELFF. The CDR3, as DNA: TGTGCCAGCTTCACCCCTACAGGGGGGACAGGGGAGCTGTTTTTT.

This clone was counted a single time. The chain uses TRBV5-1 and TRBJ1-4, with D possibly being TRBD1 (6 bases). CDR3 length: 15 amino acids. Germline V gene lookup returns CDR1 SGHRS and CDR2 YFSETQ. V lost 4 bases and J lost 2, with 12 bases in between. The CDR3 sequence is CASSLNRATNEKLFF. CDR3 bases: TGCGCCAGCAGCCTGAACAGGGCCACTAATGAAAAACTGTTTTTT.

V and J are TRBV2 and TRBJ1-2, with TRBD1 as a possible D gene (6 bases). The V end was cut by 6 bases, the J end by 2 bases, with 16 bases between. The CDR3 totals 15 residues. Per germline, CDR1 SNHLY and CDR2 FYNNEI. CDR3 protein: CASRRGGTENYGYTF. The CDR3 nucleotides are TGTGCCAGCAGGAGGGGGGGGACCGAAAACTATGGCTACACCTTC. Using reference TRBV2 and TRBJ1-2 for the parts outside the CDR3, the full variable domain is EPEVTQTPSHQVTQMGQEVILRCVPISNHLYFYWYRQILGQKVEFLVSFYNNEISEKSEIFDDQFSVERPDGSNFTLKIRSTKLEDSAMYFCASRRGGTENYGYTFGSGTRLTVV.

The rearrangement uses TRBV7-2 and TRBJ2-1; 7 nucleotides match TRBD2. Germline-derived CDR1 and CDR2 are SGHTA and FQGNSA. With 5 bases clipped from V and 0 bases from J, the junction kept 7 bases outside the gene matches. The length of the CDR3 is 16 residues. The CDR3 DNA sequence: TGTGCCAGCAGCCTGGGGGGGTTTAGCTCCTACAATGAGCAGTTCTTC. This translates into CASSLGGFSSYNEQFF.

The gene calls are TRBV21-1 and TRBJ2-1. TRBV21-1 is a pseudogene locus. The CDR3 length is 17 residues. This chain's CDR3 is CASSKVTKGGSYNEQFF. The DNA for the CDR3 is TGTGCCAGCAGCAAAGTGACAAAGGGGGGCTCCTACAATGAGCAGTTCTTC.